Listed here is a single T cell receptor beta chain. Libraries were prepared by immunoSEQ multiplex PCR; TCRdb keeps only in-frame clonotypes and omits some of them. The sample records under 85,000 clones, about 90% being singletons. CDR3 length: 17 amino acids. Germline loops: CDR1 SGHRS, CDR2 YFSETQ. Trimming took 3 bases from V and 3 from J; bases not matched to a gene: 7. These data come from a study of technical replicates of blood from several donors. The chain couples TRBV5-1 to TRBJ1-4; 11 nucleotides match TRBD1. The TCR was taken from a human donor in good health. Some clones in this sample may be carry-over from other donors' samples. Sequenced: PBMCs. The CDR3 DNA is TGCGCCAGCAGCTCTTGGACAGGGGGCTCAGCTAATGAAAAACTGTTTTTT. Its translation: CASSSWTGGSANEKLFF.